This T cell receptor (beta chain) was captured in a study of T cells after yellow fever vaccination. On the study more broadly: EM, EMRA, CM and Tscm memory subsets were separated by sorting (using CD3, CD45RA, CCR7 and CD95).

The CDR3 sequence is 12 residues long. Looked up from germline, CDR1 is ENHRY and CDR2 is SYGVKD. The ends were cut back, 5 bases at V and 3 bases at J, with 7 bases in the middle. This clonotype was counted at least ten times. TCRdb reprocessed the 5' RACE reads via MiXCR and lists one record per CDR3 protein. In the table there are approximately 31,000 distinct CDR3 sequences, roughly a tenth of which are singletons. This clonotype was sampled from a man aged 18-30 years who received the YFV17D yellow fever vaccine. Specimen: PBMCs, either bulk or a sorted T-cell subset (CD4+, CD8+, memory, or dextramer-sorted; not recorded which), collected approximately 16 days after the first yellow fever vaccination. The chain links TRBV10-3 to TRBJ2-5; D uncertain. The CDR3 DNA reads as TGTGCCATCAGTCAAGCCAAAGAGACCCAGTACTTC. It encodes CAISQAKETQYF.